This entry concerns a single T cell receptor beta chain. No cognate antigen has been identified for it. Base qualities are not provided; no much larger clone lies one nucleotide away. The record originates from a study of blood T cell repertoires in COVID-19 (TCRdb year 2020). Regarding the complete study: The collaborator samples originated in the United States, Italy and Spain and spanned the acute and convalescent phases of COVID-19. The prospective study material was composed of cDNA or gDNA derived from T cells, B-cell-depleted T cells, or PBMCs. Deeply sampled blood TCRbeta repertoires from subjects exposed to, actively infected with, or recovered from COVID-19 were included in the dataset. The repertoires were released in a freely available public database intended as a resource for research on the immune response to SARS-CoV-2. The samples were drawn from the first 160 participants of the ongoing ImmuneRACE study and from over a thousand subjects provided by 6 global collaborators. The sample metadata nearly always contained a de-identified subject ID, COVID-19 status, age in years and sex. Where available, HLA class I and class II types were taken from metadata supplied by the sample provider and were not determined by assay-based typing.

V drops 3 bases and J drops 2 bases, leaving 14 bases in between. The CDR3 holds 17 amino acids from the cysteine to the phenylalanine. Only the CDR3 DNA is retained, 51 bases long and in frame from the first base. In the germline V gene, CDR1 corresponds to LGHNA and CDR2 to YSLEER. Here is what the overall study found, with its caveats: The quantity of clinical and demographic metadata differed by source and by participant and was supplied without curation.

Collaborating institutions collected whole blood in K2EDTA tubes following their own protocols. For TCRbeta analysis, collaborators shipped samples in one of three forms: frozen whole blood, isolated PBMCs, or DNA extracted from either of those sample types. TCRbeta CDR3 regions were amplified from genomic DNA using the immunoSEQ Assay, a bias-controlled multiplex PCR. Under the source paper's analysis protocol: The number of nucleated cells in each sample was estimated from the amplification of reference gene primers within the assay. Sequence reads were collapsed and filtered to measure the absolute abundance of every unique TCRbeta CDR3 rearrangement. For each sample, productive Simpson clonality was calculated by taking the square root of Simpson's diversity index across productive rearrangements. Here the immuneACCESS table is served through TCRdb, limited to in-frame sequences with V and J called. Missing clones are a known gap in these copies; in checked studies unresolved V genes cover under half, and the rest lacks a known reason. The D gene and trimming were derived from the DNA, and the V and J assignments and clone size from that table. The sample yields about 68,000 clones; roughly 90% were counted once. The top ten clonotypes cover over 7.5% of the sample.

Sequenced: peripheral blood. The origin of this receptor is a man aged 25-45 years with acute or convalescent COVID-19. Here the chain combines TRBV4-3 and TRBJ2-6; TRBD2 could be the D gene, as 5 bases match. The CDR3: CASSHPLGGTGANVLTF. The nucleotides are TGCGCCAGCAGCCACCCCCTTGGAGGTACTGGGGCCAACGTCCTGACTTTC.